Listed here is a single T cell receptor beta chain. These data are taken from a study of cytomegalovirus exposure and HLA in healthy donors. In the PCR, 60 Vbeta and 13 Jbeta primers were used. Data came from immunoSEQ multiplex PCR; TCRdb stores just in-frame clones and leaves some out. This sample yields about 170,000 clones, of which nearly 80% are seen a single time; just under 1% belongs to the top ten. What was sequenced was PBMCs. The TCR comes from a woman aged 45-59 years in good health and CMV-seropositive.

The CDR3 nucleotides are TGTGCCAGTAGTTCGGGGGACAGGATCTCCGGCTACACCTTC. Translation: CASSSGDRISGYTF. This rearrangement joins TRBV19 to TRBJ1-2, with 8 bases identical to TRBD1. This CDR3 region has 14 residues. Germline V gene lookup returns CDR1 LNHDA and CDR2 SQIVND (reference sequence). The junction had 10 bases not matched to a gene; V was cut back by 5 bases and J by 8 bases.